Included here is one T cell receptor beta chain sequence, with context. CDR1 is LNHDA and CDR2 is SQIVND in the germline V gene (reference sequence). The CDR3 is made up of 14 amino acids. This entry comes from a study of blood T cells in healthy people across ages. Using a J-beta primer mix together with a sample-barcoded 5' primer, a second PCR was run for roughly 6 to 11 cycles. A single record per CDR3 protein comes from TCRdb applying MiXCR to the 5' RACE reads. The table shows roughly 1,800,000 distinct CDR3 sequences, with about 50% occurring only once. This clonotype was sampled from a middle-aged woman in good health. Sequencing was done on a sample of blood. V gene TRBV19 combines with J gene TRBJ2-4; D is unresolved. The DNA matches TRBJ2-5 better at its end, which makes the J call doubtful. CDR3 DNA: TGTGCCAGTAGCCACCATCGGCGTGAAGAGACCCAGTACTTC. Translating gives CASSHHRREETQYF.